The 10 T cell receptor beta chains reported below all come from one sample, sequenced in a study of shared clonotypes between healthy human individuals (dated by TCRdb to the early 2020s). CD8 naive samples were CD45RO-negative cells positively selected for CCR7, giving a CD45RA+CCR7+ population that excluded TemRA cells. The library was produced with the immunoSEQ multiplex PCR assay. This immuneACCESS table, as held by TCRdb, lists in-frame sequences with V and J called but not all clones. Of the missing ones, under half trace to an unresolved V gene in checked studies; the others have no known cause. The sample records some 2.1 million clones, about 95% of which are singletons. The ten top clones hold about 1.1% of the sample. The sequenced material came from naive CD8+ T cells sorted from blood. The cell subset or site tag for this specimen amounts to: CD45RA+CCR7+. The origin of the receptors is a man between 18 and 35 years old in good health.

The chain recombines TRBV7-3 with TRBJ2-7; no reliable D call. CDR1 and CDR2 (germline): SGHTA, FQGTGA. The CDR3 is 13 amino acids. V was shortened by 8 bases and J by 2 bases, with 13 bases between the two germline ends. The CDR3 spells CASSLDPAYEQYF. CDR3 DNA: TGTGCCAGCTCCCTGGACCCCGCCTACGAGCAGTACTTC.

The rearrangement joins TRBV20-1 to TRBJ1-4; D unclear. Per germline, CDR1 DFQATT and CDR2 SNEGSKA (reference sequence). CDR3 length: 11 residues. Trimming took off 3 bases at V and 8 bases at J, with 7 bases between the two ends. The CDR3 region has the DNA TGCAGTGCTAGCGTAGGGGAAAAACTGTTTTTT. Translated: CSASVGEKLFF.

This chain uses TRBV13 with TRBJ2-1; D unresolved. The V and J ends lost 0 bases and 0 bases respectively, with 9 bases between them. The germline V gene has CDR1 PRHDT and CDR2 FYEKMQ (reference sequence). The CDR3 runs to 16 residues. The CDR3 reads CASSLGPGSSYNEQFF. The CDR3 DNA is TGTGCCAGCAGCTTAGGCCCCGGAAGCTCCTACAATGAGCAGTTCTTC.

V is TRBV13 and J is TRBJ2-3; D is unclear. CDR3 length equals 13 residues. V lost 3 bases and J lost 4, with 8 bases in between. Germline V gene sequence: CDR1 PRHDT, CDR2 FYEKMQ (reference sequence). The CDR3 nucleotides read TGTGCCAGCAGCTTGCAAAGGTCAGATACGCAGTATTTT. Encoded protein: CASSLQRSDTQYF. Full variable domain (outside the CDR3, taken from reference TRBV13 and TRBJ2-3): AAGVIQSPRHLIKEKRETATLKCYPIPRHDTVYWYQQGPGQDPQFLISFYEKMQSDKGSIPDRFSAQQFSDYHSELNMSSLELGDSALYFCASSLQRSDTQYFGPGTRLTVL.

This clone was recorded once. The chain joins TRBV6-5 to TRBJ1-1; tentatively, D is TRBD1 (5 bases). Germline CDR1 and CDR2: MNHEY and SVGAGI. This CDR3 is 11 amino acids long. Trimming took 4 bases from V and 11 from J, leaving 11 bases between them. CDR3 residues: CASSFGGVAFF. DNA for the CDR3: TGTGCCAGCAGTTTCGGAGGGGTCGCTTTCTTT.

Details on this clone: In the same sample, other DNA sequences code for this CDR3. The chain has TRBV13 and TRBJ2-7; perhaps D is TRBD1 or TRBD2 (6 bases each). The CDR3 consists of 13 residues. Trimming removed 4 bases at V and 4 bases at J, with 11 bases between. Germline V gives CDR1 PRHDT, CDR2 FYEKMQ (reference sequence). For the CDR3, the DNA is TGTGCCAGCAGCTCGAGGGGGGCGTACGAGCAGTACTTC. It codes for CASSSRGAYEQYF.

Comment on this clone: The sample has other DNA sequences that encode this CDR3 too. This chain links TRBV9 with TRBJ2-3; possible D gene TRBD2, 6 bases. Trimming took off 0 bases at V and 1 base at J, with 9 bases between the two ends. The CDR3 runs to 15 residues. Germline V gene lookup returns CDR1 SGDLS and CDR2 YYNGEE. CDR3 sequence: CASSVDGGGTDTQYF. The CDR3 bases are TGTGCCAGCAGCGTAGATGGAGGGGGCACAGATACGCAGTATTTT. Complete variable domain (other parts from reference TRBV9 and TRBJ2-3): DSGVTQTPKHLITATGQRVTLRCSPRSGDLSVYWYQQSLDQGLQFLIQYYNGEERAKGNILERFSAQQFPDLHSELNLSSLELGDSALYFCASSVDGGGTDTQYFGPGTRLTVL.

The gene calls are TRBV9 and TRBJ2-7; 9 bases fit TRBD1. CDR3 length: 15 amino acids. Germline V gene lookup returns CDR1 SGDLS and CDR2 YYNGEE. The V segment lost 6 bases and the J segment 4 bases; nucleotides outside the gene matches: 11. The DNA of the CDR3 is TGTGCCAGCAACCCGGAGGGGGGACAGGGTTACGAGCAGTACTTC. Translation gives CASNPEGGQGYEQYF.

In this sample, this clone turned up once. The chain links TRBV9 to TRBJ2-5, with D possibly being TRBD1 or TRBD2 (7 bases each). CDR1 and CDR2 (germline): SGDLS, YYNGEE. CDR3 length equals 14 residues. Trimming removed 2 bases at V and 4 bases at J, with 12 bases between. The DNA of the CDR3 is TGTGCCAGCAGCGTCCAGGGGGGGGCAGAGACCCAGTACTTC. Protein sequence: CASSVQGGAETQYF.

This clone was observed a handful of times. A read error may produce the germline difference seen at one junction end. This rearrangement joins TRBV7-7 to TRBJ2-7; perhaps TRBD2 as D (5 bases). The CDR3 is 13 amino acids. In germline, CDR1 is SSHAT, CDR2 FNYEAQ (reference sequence). CDR3 DNA: TGTGCTAGCAGCCCGGACTTCGGCGCGGAGCAGTACTTC. It specifies CASSPDFGAEQYF.